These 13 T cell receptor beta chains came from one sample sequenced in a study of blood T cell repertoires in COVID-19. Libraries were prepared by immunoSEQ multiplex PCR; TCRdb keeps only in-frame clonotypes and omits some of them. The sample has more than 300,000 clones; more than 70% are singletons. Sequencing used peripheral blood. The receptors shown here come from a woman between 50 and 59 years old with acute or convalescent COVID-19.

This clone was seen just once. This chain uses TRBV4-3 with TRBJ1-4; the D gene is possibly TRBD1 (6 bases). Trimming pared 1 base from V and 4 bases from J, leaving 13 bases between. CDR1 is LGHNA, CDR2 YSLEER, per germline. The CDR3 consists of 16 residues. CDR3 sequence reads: CASSQVGQTYNEKLFF. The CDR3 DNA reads TGCGCCAGCAGCCAAGTTGGACAGACCTATAATGAAAAACTGTTTTTT.

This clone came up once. As DNA, the CDR3 is TGTGCCATCAGTGAGTCGGATGGTTCGACGGGAAGAGATACGCAGTATTTT. Translating gives CAISESDGSTGRDTQYF. V and J are TRBV10-3 and TRBJ2-3; TRBD2 might be the D (5 bases). Germline lookup yields CDR1 ENHRY and CDR2 SYGVKD. V lost 0 bases and J 5 bases, leaving 18 bases between the germline ends. The CDR3 consists of 17 residues.

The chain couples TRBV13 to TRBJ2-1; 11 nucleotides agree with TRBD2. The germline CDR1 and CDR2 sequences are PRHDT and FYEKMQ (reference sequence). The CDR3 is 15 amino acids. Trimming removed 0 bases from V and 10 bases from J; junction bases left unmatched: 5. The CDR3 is CASSLGLAGGGEQFF. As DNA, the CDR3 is TGTGCCAGCAGCTTAGGCCTAGCGGGGGGCGGGGAGCAGTTCTTC.

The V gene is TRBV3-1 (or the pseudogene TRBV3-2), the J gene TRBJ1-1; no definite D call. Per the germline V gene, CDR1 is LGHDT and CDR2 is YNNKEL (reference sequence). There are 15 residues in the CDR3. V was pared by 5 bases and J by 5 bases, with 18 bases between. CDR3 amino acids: CASSVRTSGGTEAFF. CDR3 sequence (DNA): TGTGCCAGCAGCGTTCGGACTTCGGGCGGGACTGAAGCTTTCTTT.

CDR3 loop: CASSDIAGGPDTQYF. DNA of the CDR3: TGCGCCAGCAGCGATATAGCGGGAGGACCAGATACGCAGTATTTT. This chain uses TRBV5-1 with TRBJ2-3, with 10 bases identical to TRBD2. This CDR3 has 15 amino acids. The germline V gene encodes CDR1 SGHRS and CDR2 YFSETQ. Trimming cost V 4 bases and J 4 bases; bases outside gene matches: 6.

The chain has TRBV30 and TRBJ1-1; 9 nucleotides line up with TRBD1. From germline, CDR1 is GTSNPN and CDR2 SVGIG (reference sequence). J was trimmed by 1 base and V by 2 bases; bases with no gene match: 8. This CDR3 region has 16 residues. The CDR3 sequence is CAWSPTRTGANTEAFF. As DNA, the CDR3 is TGTGCCTGGAGTCCGACTCGGACAGGGGCGAACACTGAAGCTTTCTTT. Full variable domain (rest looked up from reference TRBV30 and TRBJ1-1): SQTIHQWPATLVQPVGSPLSLECTVEGTSNPNLYWYRQAAGRGLQLLFYSVGIGQISSEVPQNLSASRPQDRQFILSSKKLLLSDSGFYLCAWSPTRTGANTEAFFGQGTRLTVV.

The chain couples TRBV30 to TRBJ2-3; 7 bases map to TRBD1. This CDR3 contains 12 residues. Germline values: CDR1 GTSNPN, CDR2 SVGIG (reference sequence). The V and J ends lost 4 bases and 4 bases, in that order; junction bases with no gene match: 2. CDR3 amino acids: CAWTDRPDTQYF. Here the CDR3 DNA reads TGTGCCTGGACGGACAGGCCAGATACGCAGTATTTT.

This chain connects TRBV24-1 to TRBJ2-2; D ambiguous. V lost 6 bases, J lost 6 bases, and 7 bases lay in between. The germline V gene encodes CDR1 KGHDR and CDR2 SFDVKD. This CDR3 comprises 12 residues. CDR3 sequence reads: CATSQMAGELFF. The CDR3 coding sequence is TGTGCCACCAGTCAGATGGCCGGGGAGCTGTTTTTT.

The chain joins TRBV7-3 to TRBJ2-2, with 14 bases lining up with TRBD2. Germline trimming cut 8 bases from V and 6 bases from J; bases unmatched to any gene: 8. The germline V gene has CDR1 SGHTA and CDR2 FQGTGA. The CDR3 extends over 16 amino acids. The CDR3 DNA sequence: TGTGCCAGCGGGCTTGGGACTAGCGGGAGTCCCGGGGAGCTGTTTTTT. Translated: CASGLGTSGSPGELFF.

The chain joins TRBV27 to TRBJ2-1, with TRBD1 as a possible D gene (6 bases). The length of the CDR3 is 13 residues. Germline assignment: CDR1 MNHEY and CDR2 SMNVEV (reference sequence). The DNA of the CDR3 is TGTGCAGCGCAGGGGTCAGCCTACAATGAGCAGTTCTTC. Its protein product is CAAQGSAYNEQFF.

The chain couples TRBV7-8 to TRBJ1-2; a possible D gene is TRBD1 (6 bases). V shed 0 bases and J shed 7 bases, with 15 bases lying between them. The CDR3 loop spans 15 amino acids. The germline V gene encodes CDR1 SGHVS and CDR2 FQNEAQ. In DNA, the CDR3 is TGTGCCAGCAGCTTAGCGTCGGGGGGCTCGCGTGGCTACACCTTC. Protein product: CASSLASGGSRGYTF. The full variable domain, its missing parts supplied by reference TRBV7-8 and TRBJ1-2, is GAGVSQSPRYKVAKRGQDVALRCDPISGHVSLFWYQQALGQGPEFLTYFQNEAQLDKSGLPSDRFFAERPEGSVSTLKIQRTQQEDSAVYLCASSLASGGSRGYTFGSGTRLTVV.

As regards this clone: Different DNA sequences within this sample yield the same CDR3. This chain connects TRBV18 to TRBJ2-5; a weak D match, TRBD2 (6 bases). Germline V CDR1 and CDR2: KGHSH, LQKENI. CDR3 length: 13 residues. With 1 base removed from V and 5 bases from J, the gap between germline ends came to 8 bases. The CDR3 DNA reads TGTGCCAGCTCACCACAGGGGAGGGAGACCCAGTACTTC. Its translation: CASSPQGRETQYF.

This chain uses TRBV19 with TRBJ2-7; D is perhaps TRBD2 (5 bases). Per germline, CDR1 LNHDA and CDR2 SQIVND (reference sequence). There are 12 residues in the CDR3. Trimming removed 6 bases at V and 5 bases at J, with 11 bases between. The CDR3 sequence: CASRAPGDEQYF. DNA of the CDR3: TGTGCCAGTAGAGCGCCCGGGGACGAGCAGTACTTC.